A single sample gave rise to the 28 T cell receptor beta chains below, sequenced in a study of cytomegalovirus exposure and HLA in healthy donors. PCR primers comprised 60 Vbeta and 13 Jbeta primers. The method was immunoSEQ multiplex PCR; TCRdb's version includes in-frame clones alone and lacks a portion of them. The data contain about 36,000 clones, 55% to 75% of them singletons. The sample comprised PBMCs. The origin of the receptors is a man aged 30 to 39 in good health and CMV-seronegative.

CDR3 loop: CASSAEPGLGQPQHF. The CDR3 bases are TGTGCCAGCAGCGCCGAACCAGGGTTGGGACAGCCCCAGCATTTT. The rearrangement links TRBV7-8 to TRBJ1-5, with TRBD1 as a possible D gene (5 bases). With 5 bases removed from V and 7 bases from J, the gap between germline ends came to 18 bases. The CDR3 has 15 amino acids. In germline, CDR1 is SGHVS, CDR2 FQNEAQ.

V usage is TRBV9 and J usage is TRBJ2-7; 8 bases line up with TRBD1. With 3 bases clipped from V and 3 bases from J, the junction kept 5 bases outside the gene matches. Germline V lookup: CDR1 SGDLS, CDR2 YYNGEE. The CDR3 is 14 residues long. The CDR3: CASSARDRFYEQYF. The CDR3 DNA reads TGTGCCAGCAGCGCAAGGGACAGGTTCTACGAGCAGTACTTC.

The chain combines TRBV28 with TRBJ1-2; weak D call: TRBD1 (6 bases). Trimming removed 7 bases at V and 3 bases at J, with 12 bases between. CDR1 MDHEN and CDR2 SYDVKM come from the germline V gene. The CDR3 length is 13 residues. In DNA form, the CDR3 reads TGTGCCAGCATGTTCCCAGGGGACTATGGCTACACCTTC. This translates into CASMFPGDYGYTF.

The V call is TRBV4-1, the J call TRBJ1-1; TRBD1 agrees at 7 bases. V trimming: 4 bases; J trimming: 0 bases; junction bases outside the gene matches: 2. The CDR3 is made up of 14 amino acids. Germline CDR1 and CDR2: MGHRA and YSYEKL. The CDR3: CASSRTGVNTEAFF. The CDR3 DNA sequence: TGCGCCAGCAGCCGAACAGGGGTGAACACTGAAGCTTTCTTT.

The genes are TRBV29-1 and TRBJ2-3; TRBD2 agrees at 10 bases. The CDR3 totals 14 residues. Germline V lookup: CDR1 SQVTM, CDR2 ANQGSEA. V trimming: 4 bases; J trimming: 7 bases; junction bases outside the gene matches: 8. The CDR3 here is CSVVAGGLIHTQYF. DNA of the CDR3: TGCAGCGTTGTAGCGGGGGGATTGATTCATACGCAGTATTTT.

This clone ranks as medium-sized (0.01 to 0.1%). Distinct nucleotide sequences in the sample also encode this CDR3. The gene calls are TRBV6-1 and TRBJ2-1; 10 bases fit TRBD1. Germline V gene data show CDR1 as MNHNS and CDR2 as SASEGT. Trimming cost V 1 base and J 4 bases; bases outside gene matches: 1. The CDR3 loop spans 15 amino acids. The CDR3 loop reads CASSEGTGGYNEQFF. The CDR3 DNA reads as TGTGCCAGCAGTGAAGGGACAGGGGGGTACAATGAGCAGTTCTTC.

The chain links TRBV7-9 to TRBJ2-3; D not certain. V was cut by 4 bases and J by 0 bases, with 11 bases left in between. Germline CDR1 and CDR2: SEHNR and FQNEAQ (reference sequence). The CDR3 is 15 residues long. The CDR3 DNA is TGTGCCAGCAGCTCCGGCAGACTGAGCACAGATACGCAGTATTTT. Residues: CASSSGRLSTDTQYF.

This sequence joins TRBV25-1 and TRBJ2-2; 7 bases line up with TRBD1. This CDR3 contains 15 residues. The trim removed 4 bases at V and 0 bases at J, leaving 2 bases unmatched. The germline gives CDR1 MGHDK, CDR2 SYGVNS. The CDR3 region is CASSGGTANTGELFF. The CDR3, as DNA: TGTGCCAGCAGTGGAGGGACAGCGAACACCGGGGAGCTGTTTTTT.

This clone turned up a few times. The chain is built from TRBV19 and TRBJ1-3; D not certain. Germline-derived CDR1 and CDR2 are LNHDA and SQIVND (reference sequence). The CDR3 covers 15 residues. V was shortened by 6 bases and J by 0 bases, with 12 bases between the two germline ends. The CDR3 sequence: CASRQSGDSGNTIYF. The CDR3 coding sequence is TGTGCCAGTAGACAGTCCGGGGACTCTGGAAACACCATATATTTT.

This chain joins TRBV28 and TRBJ2-5; possibly TRBD1 for D (5 bases). V was clipped by 5 bases and J by 5 bases, with 15 bases between them. The CDR3 runs to 14 residues. CDR1 is MDHEN, CDR2 SYDVKM, per germline. The CDR3 reads CASSHPREGETQYF. The CDR3 DNA is TGTGCCAGCAGTCACCCCAGGGAAGGCGAGACCCAGTACTTC.

This clone has only one observation. This chain uses TRBV10-3 with TRBJ2-1, with TRBD2 matching 11 bases. The CDR3 sequence is 15 residues long. Germline CDR1 and CDR2: ENHRY and SYGVKD. Germline trimming cut 0 bases from V and 6 bases from J; bases unmatched to any gene: 1. The CDR3 loop reads CAISESGTSGNEQFF. CDR3 in DNA: TGTGCCATCAGTGAGTCGGGGACTAGCGGCAATGAGCAGTTCTTC.

J is TRBJ2-3 and V is TRBV25-1, with D perhaps matching TRBD2 (5 bases). This CDR3 is built from 15 residues. Germline assignment: CDR1 MGHDK and CDR2 SYGVNS. Trimming removed 8 bases from V and 1 base from J, with 16 bases in between. The DNA for the CDR3 is TGTGCCAGCGGCGGGTGGGAACAAGGCACAGATACGCAGTATTTT. This sequence encodes CASGGWEQGTDTQYF.

V is TRBV30 and J is TRBJ1-2; D is possibly TRBD1 (5 bases). The CDR3 has 14 amino acids. Trimming cost V 4 bases and J 5 bases, with 17 bases left between them. From germline, CDR1 is GTSNPN and CDR2 SVGIG (reference sequence). CDR3 coding DNA: TGTGCCTGGACTTTACAGACAGCTCCTTATGGCTACACCTTC. Its protein is CAWTLQTAPYGYTF.

The V and J genes are TRBV9 and TRBJ2-5; 7 bases are shared with TRBD1. The trim removed 4 bases at V and 5 bases at J, leaving 11 bases unmatched. This CDR3 contains 15 residues. Germline loops: CDR1 SGDLS, CDR2 YYNGEE. The CDR3: CASSLSASRGETQYF. The CDR3 DNA follows: TGTGCCAGCAGCCTCAGCGCCTCCAGGGGGGAGACCCAGTACTTC.

V gene TRBV6-5 combines with J gene TRBJ1-2; D possibly corresponds to TRBD1 (5 bases). Germline assignment: CDR1 MNHEY and CDR2 SVGAGI. V was clipped by 2 bases and J by 2 bases, with 6 bases between them. The CDR3 sequence is 13 residues long. CDR3 loop: CASSYGGNYGYTF. The CDR3 coding sequence is TGTGCCAGCAGTTACGGGGGGAACTATGGCTACACCTTC.

V and J are TRBV19 and TRBJ1-5; 10 bases fit TRBD1. V shed 10 bases, J shed 4 bases, and the junction held 13 bases outside the gene matches. The germline gives CDR1 LNHDA, CDR2 SQIVND (reference sequence). CDR3 length equals 16 residues. CDR3 protein: CATPPGQGSINQPQHF. CDR3 nucleotide sequence: TGTGCCACCCCGCCGGGACAGGGGTCGATAAATCAGCCCCAGCATTTT.

The V gene is TRBV4-1, the J gene TRBJ2-1, with 7 bases identical to TRBD2. This CDR3 has 17 amino acids. V shed 11 bases and J 6 bases; nucleotides not matched to a gene: 22. Per germline, CDR1 MGHRA and CDR2 YSYEKL. CDR3 nucleotides: TGCGCCCTTCGGTGGGAATCCCTAGCGGTAGTGGTCAATGAGCAGTTCTTC. Its protein is CALRWESLAVVVNEQFF.

The chain uses TRBV11-2 and TRBJ1-2; TRBD1 might be the D (6 bases). The V end was cut by 5 bases, the J end by 8 bases, with 9 bases between. The CDR3 totals 11 residues. Germline V gives CDR1 SGHAT, CDR2 FQNNGV. CDR3: CASSPGQGYTF. The CDR3 region has the DNA TGTGCCAGCAGCCCCGGACAGGGCTACACCTTC. The complete variable domain, with remaining parts taken from reference TRBV11-2 and TRBJ1-2, reads EAGVAQSPRYKIIEKRQSVAFWCNPISGHATLYWYQQILGQGPKLLIQFQNNGVVDDSQLPKDRFSAERLKGVDSTLKIQPAKLEDSAVYLCASSPGQGYTFGSGTRLTVV.

This clone was observed a handful of times. V usage is TRBV11-2 and J usage is TRBJ2-7; D is ambiguous. The germline CDR1 and CDR2 sequences are SGHAT and FQNNGV. The CDR3 totals 14 residues. The ends were cut back, 4 bases at V and 0 bases at J, with 10 bases in the middle. CDR3 sequence reads: CASSSQSSSYEQYF. For the CDR3, the DNA is TGTGCCAGCAGCTCACAGTCGAGCTCCTACGAGCAGTACTTC.

The DNA for the CDR3 is TGTGCCAGCAGTGAACGTTCAGGTGAACCTAACTATGGCTACACCTTC. This translates into CASSERSGEPNYGYTF. V is TRBV25-1 and J is TRBJ1-2; D not resolved. The CDR3 is 16 residues long. Germline V gene sequence: CDR1 MGHDK, CDR2 SYGVNS. Trimming shortened V by 2 bases and J by 0 bases, and 13 bases separated the two germline ends.

This clone was detected only a few times. The V call is TRBV5-1, the J call TRBJ2-7; TRBD2 aligns across 10 bases. CDR3 length equals 16 residues. Germline assignment: CDR1 SGHRS and CDR2 YFSETQ. With V trimmed by 4 bases and J by 6 bases, 13 bases remained unmatched. The CDR3 nucleotides read TGCGCCAGCAGCCTTCAGCCTAGCGGGAGTCCAGGCGAGCAGTACTTC. It is translated as CASSLQPSGSPGEQYF.

This chain joins TRBV4-2 and TRBJ2-3, with 11 bases aligning to TRBD2. Germline V gene data show CDR1 as LGHNA and CDR2 as YNFKEQ. This CDR3 has 18 amino acids. Trimming took 3 bases from V and 8 from J; bases not matched to a gene: 16. The CDR3 region has the DNA TGTGCCAGCAGCCAGGAACCCTCGACTAGCGGGGTGGGAAGTACGCAGTATTTT. Amino acid sequence: CASSQEPSTSGVGSTQYF.

V and J are TRBV6-6 and TRBJ2-7; TRBD1 might be the D (6 bases). Germline-derived CDR1 and CDR2 are MNHNY and SVGAGI (reference sequence). The CDR3 extends over 14 amino acids. Trimming shortened V by 6 bases and J by 0 bases, and 12 bases separated the two germline ends. The CDR3 DNA follows: TGTGCCAGCAGCGACACAGGGAGCTCCTACGAGCAGTACTTC. Translation gives CASSDTGSSYEQYF.

The chain employs TRBV28 and TRBJ1-1; 7 nucleotides line up with TRBD1. J gave up 6 bases and V 7 bases, and 5 bases lay outside the gene matches. The CDR3 consists of 12 residues. Per the germline V gene, CDR1 is MDHEN and CDR2 is SYDVKM. As DNA, the CDR3 is TGTGCCAGCACCTCCGACAGGGCTGAAGCTTTCTTT. This encodes CASTSDRAEAFF.

The J gene is TRBJ2-1, the V gene TRBV4-1; D is perhaps TRBD1 (6 bases). The CDR3 contains 17 residues. Germline V lookup: CDR1 MGHRA, CDR2 YSYEKL. Between the trimmed V and J ends, which lost 0 bases and 1 base, there was a span of 13 bases. The CDR3 DNA sequence: TGCGCCAGCAGCCAAGATGGGGCCAGGGGTTCCTACAATGAGCAGTTCTTC. Protein product: CASSQDGARGSYNEQFF.

This sequence joins TRBV6-4 and TRBJ2-4; D remains ambiguous. V lost 5 bases to trimming and J lost 5 bases, with 10 bases between them. This CDR3 is 13 amino acids long. CDR1 is MRHNA, CDR2 SNTAGT, per germline. Here the CDR3 DNA reads TGTGCCAGCAGTTGCGAGAACGAAAACATTCAGTACTTC. As protein: CASSCENENIQYF.

The V gene is TRBV6-5, the J gene TRBJ1-6; D is uncertain. CDR1 and CDR2 (germline): MNHEY, SVGAGI. Between the trimmed V and J ends, which lost 0 bases and 9 bases, there was a span of 15 bases. This CDR3 comprises 16 residues. This chain's CDR3 is CASSYSGPREVSPLHF. The CDR3 bases are TGTGCCAGCAGTTACTCTGGTCCACGGGAGGTTTCACCCCTCCACTTT.

The chain combines TRBV6-1 with TRBJ2-1, with a tentative D call TRBD1 (5 bases). This CDR3 is built from 15 residues. Trimming shortened V by 1 base and J by 4 bases, and 11 bases separated the two germline ends. The germline V gene encodes CDR1 MNHNS and CDR2 SASEGT. CDR3 coding DNA: TGTGCCAGCAGTGAAGGTGGCAGGGATTACAATGAGCAGTTCTTC. Translated, it gives CASSEGGRDYNEQFF.